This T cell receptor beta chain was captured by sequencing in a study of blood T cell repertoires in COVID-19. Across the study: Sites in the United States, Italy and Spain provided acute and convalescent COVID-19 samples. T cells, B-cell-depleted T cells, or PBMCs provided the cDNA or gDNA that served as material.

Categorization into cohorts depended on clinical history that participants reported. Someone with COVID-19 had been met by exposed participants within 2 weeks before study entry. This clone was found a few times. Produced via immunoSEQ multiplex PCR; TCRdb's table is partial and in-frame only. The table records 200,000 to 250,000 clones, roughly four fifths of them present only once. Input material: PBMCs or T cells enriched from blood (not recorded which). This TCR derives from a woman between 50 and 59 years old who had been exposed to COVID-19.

CDR3 loop: CASSEAGGRNHNQPQHF. The CDR3 DNA reads TGTGCCAGCAGTGAAGCTGGGGGCAGAAATCATAATCAGCCCCAGCATTTT. The chain employs TRBV6-1 and TRBJ1-5; D is possibly TRBD1 (6 bases). CDR1 is MNHNS and CDR2 is SASEGT in the germline V gene. With 0 bases removed from V and 4 bases from J, the gap between germline ends came to 16 bases. The CDR3 is 17 amino acids.